Given below is one TCR beta chain in context. TCRdb keeps only in-frame clones here, not all; method: immunoSEQ multiplex PCR. Of some 30,000 clones detected, about four fifths appear once; the ten largest clones hold roughly an eighth. This sample was taken from a study of OX40 agonist ivuxolimab in advanced cancers. Germline V gene lookup returns CDR1 SNHLY and CDR2 FYNNEI. The CDR3 extends over 10 amino acids. With 7 bases removed from V and 13 bases from J, the gap between germline ends came to 13 bases. Specimen: CD4+ or CD8+ T cells sorted from blood, collected in a trial of the OX40 agonist ivuxolimab. This chain connects TRBV2 to TRBJ1-2; no reliable D call. This sequence was found in an adult with an advanced solid tumor such as melanoma, head and neck, liver or kidney cancer. CDR3 sequence: CASKNRLLTF. DNA for the CDR3: TGTGCCAGCAAGAATCGTCTCCTCACCTTC.